Shown below are 28 T cell receptor beta chains from a single sample sequenced in a study of T cells in Graves' hyperthyroidism and ophthalmopathy. TCR beta CDR3 regions were amplified from RNA. TCR CDR3 regions were first amplified by RT-PCR with HTBI primers. TCRdb ran MiXCR on the multiplex PCR reads and lists one entry per CDR3 protein. The table shows fewer than 350,000 distinct CDR3 sequences, with roughly 20% occurring only once. Material: blood. Receptors originate from a man aged 50-60 years with Graves' ophthalmopathy.

This chain joins TRBV7-3 and TRBJ2-7; 7 bases agree with TRBD1. Per the germline V gene, CDR1 is SGHTA and CDR2 is FQGTGA. V gave up 5 bases and J gave up 4 bases; unmatched junction bases: 5. The CDR3 contains 13 residues. This CDR3 is CASSHAGGYEQYF. The CDR3 nucleotides are TGTGCCAGCAGCCATGCAGGGGGTTACGAGCAGTACTTC.

The chain employs TRBV3-1 and TRBJ2-1, with D unresolved. This CDR3 region has 15 residues. The germline V gene encodes CDR1 LGHDT and CDR2 YNNKEL (reference sequence). V gave up 6 bases and J gave up 5 bases, with 17 bases separating them. The CDR3 DNA follows: TGTGCCAGCAGTGTCGCCCTCCAGAACCACAATGAGCAGTTCTTC. Amino acids: CASSVALQNHNEQFF.

This clonotype was observed many times. The rearrangement joins TRBV7-4 to TRBJ2-3; 15 bases map to TRBD2. Per germline, CDR1 SGHVT and CDR2 SQSDAQ. This CDR3 has 16 amino acids. With V trimmed by 8 bases and J by 0 bases, 3 bases remained unmatched. The CDR3 nucleotides are TGTGCCAGCCGGACTAGCGGGAGGGTCAGCACAGATACGCAGTATTTT. Translation: CASRTSGRVSTDTQYF.

The sample holds many counts of this clonotype. V usage is TRBV5-5 and J usage is TRBJ2-2; TRBD2 aligns across 7 bases. CDR1 and CDR2 (germline): SGHKS, YYEKEE (reference sequence). The CDR3 runs to 15 residues. V trimming: 4 bases; J trimming: 7 bases; junction bases outside the gene matches: 10. This CDR3 is CASSAVAGEVGELFF. The CDR3 bases are TGTGCCAGCAGCGCGGTGGCGGGAGAGGTCGGGGAGCTGTTTTTT.

This clonotype was found once. A single base separates this from a much larger clone, so it may be a read error. The chain carries TRBV19 and TRBJ2-3, with a weak D call TRBD2 (5 bases). Germline V gives CDR1 LNHDA, CDR2 SQIVND (reference sequence). Trimming cost V 7 bases and J 5 bases, with 16 bases left between them. CDR3 length equals 14 residues. The CDR3 DNA follows: TGTGCCAGTAATAGCGAGAGGGCCAGAGATACGCAGTATTTT. It codes for CASNSERARDTQYF.

The J gene is TRBJ2-1, the V gene TRBV24-1; 7 bases are a match to TRBD1. This CDR3 contains 12 residues. V was pared by 4 bases and J by 8 bases, with 1 base of the junction left unmatched. Germline loops: CDR1 KGHDR, CDR2 SFDVKD. As DNA, the CDR3 is TGTGCCACCAGTGAAGACAGGGATGAGCAGTTCTTC. Translation: CATSEDRDEQFF.

Concerning this clonotype itself: In this CDR3 the conserved last residue, phenylalanine or tryptophan, is missing, so a read error is likely. The chain is built from TRBV28 and TRBJ2-7, with unresolved D. Germline CDR1 and CDR2: MDHEN and SYDVKM. The CDR3 spans 13 residues. Trimming left V 2 bases short and J 2 bases short, with 7 bases between. The CDR3 DNA sequence: TGTGCCAGCAGTTTAATAGGGACCTACGAGCAGTACCTC. Protein: CASSLIGTYEQYL.

The J gene is TRBJ1-2, the V gene TRBV29-1; 9 nucleotides match TRBD1. J gave up 5 bases and V 4 bases, and 5 bases lay outside the gene matches. CDR1 is SQVTM, CDR2 ANQGSEA, per germline. CDR3 length: 13 residues. The CDR3 reads CSVGTGGLYGYTF. In DNA form, the CDR3 reads TGCAGCGTTGGAACAGGGGGCTTATATGGCTACACCTTC.

On this clonotype itself: Likely a read error: the CDR3 ends without its conserved phenylalanine or tryptophan. CDR3 DNA: TGTGCCATAACGGACAGGAACGGTTACGGCTACACCCTC. Its translation: CAITDRNGYGYTL. V usage is TRBV28 and J usage is TRBJ1-2; the match to TRBD1 covers 7 bases. Germline trimming cut 10 bases from V and 8 bases from J; bases unmatched to any gene: 13. The CDR3 is made up of 13 amino acids. Germline CDR1 reads MDHEN; CDR2 reads SYDVKM.

This clonotype was counted many times. The V call is TRBV20-1, the J call TRBJ1-1, with 9 nucleotides matching TRBD1. The germline V gene encodes CDR1 DFQATT and CDR2 SNEGSKA (reference sequence). This CDR3 is 16 amino acids long. V was clipped by 4 bases and J by 1 base; unmatched bases: 10. CDR3 loop: CSAKDRGALRNTEAFF. The CDR3 DNA reads TGCAGTGCTAAAGACAGGGGGGCCCTGAGGAACACTGAAGCTTTCTTT.

The V and J genes are TRBV29-1 and TRBJ1-1; D is perhaps TRBD1 (5 bases). Between the trimmed V and J ends, which lost 7 bases and 4 bases, there was a span of 19 bases. CDR1 and CDR2 from the germline V gene are SQVTM and ANQGSEA. This CDR3 has 14 residues. The CDR3 spells CSAAWSGGGTEAFF. For the CDR3, the DNA is TGCAGCGCGGCCTGGAGTGGGGGTGGCACTGAAGCTTTCTTT.

This clonotype was seen ten or more times. The chain has TRBV30 and TRBJ1-1; D is unclear. V lost 2 bases to trimming and J lost 4 bases, with 11 bases between them. CDR1 is GTSNPN and CDR2 is SVGIG in the germline V gene (reference sequence). CDR3 length: 13 amino acids. The CDR3: CAWSKDGPTEAFF. CDR3 nucleotide sequence: TGTGCCTGGAGTAAGGACGGGCCCACTGAAGCTTTCTTT.

V is TRBV19 and J is TRBJ2-1; 16 nucleotides match TRBD2. This CDR3 spans 19 amino acids. Trimming took 10 bases from V and 0 from J; bases not matched to a gene: 12. Germline CDR1 and CDR2: LNHDA and SQIVND (reference sequence). In DNA, the CDR3 is TGTGCCACCTCCCAGGGACTAGCGGGAGGGCGGAGCTCCTACAATGAGCAGTTCTTC. Encoded protein: CATSQGLAGGRSSYNEQFF.

This clonotype came up many times. The chain joins TRBV5-1 to TRBJ1-1, with TRBD1 matching over 12 bases. CDR1 is SGHRS, CDR2 YFSETQ, per germline. The CDR3 has 15 amino acids. The V and J ends lost 3 bases and 5 bases, in that order; junction bases with no gene match: 5. The CDR3 spells CASSSRDRGLTEAFF. The CDR3 region has the DNA TGCGCCAGCAGCTCCCGGGACAGGGGGCTTACTGAAGCTTTCTTT.

This clonotype has ten or more counts. The chain has TRBV5-1 and TRBJ2-7, with D perhaps matching TRBD1 (6 bases). The CDR3 spans 14 residues. With 4 bases removed from V and 2 bases from J, the gap between germline ends came to 13 bases. Germline values: CDR1 SGHRS, CDR2 YFSETQ. CDR3 nucleotide sequence: TGCGCCAGCAGCGTACAGGGTCCTCCCTACGAGCAGTACTTC. Amino acid sequence: CASSVQGPPYEQYF.

In its sample, this clonotype was seen many times. This rearrangement joins TRBV2 to TRBJ2-7, with D possibly matching TRBD1 (6 bases). Trimming stripped 6 bases from V and 4 bases from J, with 13 bases between. This CDR3 is 13 amino acids long. The germline CDR1 and CDR2 sequences are SNHLY and FYNNEI. CDR3 protein: CASRRGTLYEQYF. CDR3 nucleotides: TGTGCCAGCAGGAGGGGGACACTGTACGAGCAGTACTTC.

This chain links TRBV9 with TRBJ1-4; unclear D gene. There are 15 residues in the CDR3. V was trimmed by 4 bases and J by 6 bases, leaving 16 bases between them. The germline V gene has CDR1 SGDLS and CDR2 YYNGEE. The CDR3 loop reads CASSTRGGRDEKLFF. CDR3 nucleotides: TGTGCCAGCAGCACCCGAGGAGGGCGGGATGAAAAACTGTTTTTT.

The CDR3: CSATQGGGYEQYF. The CDR3 coding sequence is TGCAGTGCTACACAGGGGGGCGGGTACGAGCAGTACTTC. The chain links TRBV20-1 to TRBJ2-7; 8 bases agree with TRBD1. CDR3 length: 13 amino acids. The J segment lost 4 bases and the V segment lost 4 bases, leaving 6 bases of the junction unmatched. Germline CDR1 reads DFQATT; CDR2 reads SNEGSKA (reference sequence).

At least ten counts were recorded for this clonotype. The rearrangement joins TRBV20-1 to TRBJ2-1; 7 nucleotides align to TRBD2. This CDR3 has 14 amino acids. After removal of 3 bases from V and 4 bases from J, the junction contained 6 bases not matched to a gene. Germline V CDR1 and CDR2: DFQATT, SNEGSKA (reference sequence). The DNA of the CDR3 is TGCAGTGCTAGCCTATCTAGCGGATACAATGAGCAGTTCTTC. Encoded protein: CSASLSSGYNEQFF.

Ten or more counts support this clonotype. The V call is TRBV7-4, the J call TRBJ2-7; 12 bases agree with TRBD2. Unmatched junction bases numbered 16, after V lost 5 bases and J lost 5 bases. This CDR3 spans 18 amino acids. The germline V gene encodes CDR1 SGHVT and CDR2 SQSDAQ. The CDR3 loop reads CASSLGPSGRAGIHEQYF. Here the CDR3 DNA reads TGTGCCAGCAGCCTCGGGCCTAGCGGGAGGGCCGGGATCCACGAGCAGTACTTC.

The V gene is TRBV30, the J gene TRBJ1-6; D is unclear. The germline gives CDR1 GTSNPN, CDR2 SVGIG (reference sequence). V was clipped by 5 bases and J by 5 bases, with 10 bases between them. The CDR3 runs 13 residues. CDR3 DNA sequence: TGTGCCTGGCGGGGTACGCATAATTCACCCCTCCACTTT. This gives the protein CAWRGTHNSPLHF.

This clonotype has at least ten counts. CDR3 in DNA: TGTGCCAGCAGCTTGAATAGCGGGAGGGCCCTCTACAATGAGCAGTTCTTC. It specifies CASSLNSGRALYNEQFF. J is TRBJ2-1 and V is TRBV11-2, with 11 bases that match TRBD2. The V and J ends lost 3 bases and 3 bases, in that order; junction bases with no gene match: 7. Germline V gene lookup returns CDR1 SGHAT and CDR2 FQNNGV. This CDR3 contains 17 residues.

This clonotype has a handful of counts. V gene TRBV6-1 combines with J gene TRBJ2-6; either TRBD1 or TRBD2 may supply D (5 bases each). The CDR3 has 14 residues. Germline V CDR1 and CDR2: MNHNS, SASEGT. The V and J ends lost 5 bases and 13 bases respectively, with 18 bases between them. The CDR3 sequence: CASSPGTRATVLTF. The CDR3 DNA reads as TGTGCCAGCAGTCCCGGGACGCGGGCGACAGTCCTGACTTTC.

There are many counts of this clonotype. V usage is TRBV5-1 and J usage is TRBJ1-1; D gene ambiguous. Germline CDR1 SGHRS, CDR2 YFSETQ. This CDR3 is 16 amino acids long. V lost 2 bases and J lost 1, with 15 bases in between. CDR3 residues: CASSFGVARPNTEAFF. The CDR3 DNA sequence: TGCGCCAGCAGCTTTGGCGTCGCCAGGCCGAACACTGAAGCTTTCTTT. The full variable domain, in which reference TRBV5-1 and TRBJ1-1 provide the parts outside the CDR3, is KAGVTQTPRYLIKTRGQQVTLSCSPISGHRSVSWYQQTPGQGLQFLFEYFSETQRNKGNFPGRFSGRQFSNSRSEMNVSTLELGDSALYLCASSFGVARPNTEAFFGQGTRLTVV.

The sample holds many counts of this clonotype. The chain combines TRBV28 with TRBJ2-7, with a tentative D call TRBD1 (6 bases). Germline assignment: CDR1 MDHEN and CDR2 SYDVKM. V shed 3 bases and J shed 2 bases, with 11 bases lying between them. This CDR3 comprises 14 residues. This CDR3 reads CASSFFRGTYEQYF. CDR3 coding DNA: TGTGCCAGCAGTTTCTTCAGGGGCACCTACGAGCAGTACTTC. The full variable domain, in which reference TRBV28 and TRBJ2-7 provide the parts outside the CDR3, is DVKVTQSSRYLVKRTGEKVFLECVQDMDHENMFWYRQDPGLGLRLIYFSYDVKMKEKGDIPEGYSVSREKKERFSLILESASTNQTSMYLCASSFFRGTYEQYFGPGTRLTVT.

This clonotype was counted many times. The chain recombines TRBV18 with TRBJ2-1; D is uncertain. The CDR3 spans 16 residues. Trimming cost V 3 bases and J 3 bases, with 15 bases left between them. Per germline, CDR1 KGHSH and CDR2 LQKENI. CDR3 in amino acids: CASSPLSGAVYNEQFF. CDR3 bases: TGTGCCAGCTCACCCTTATCAGGCGCAGTCTACAATGAGCAGTTCTTC.

The sample holds many counts of this clonotype. The V call is TRBV28, the J call TRBJ2-5; 9 nucleotides match TRBD1. The CDR3 contains 14 residues. Germline lookup yields CDR1 MDHEN and CDR2 SYDVKM. The trim removed 2 bases at V and 11 bases at J, leaving 9 bases unmatched. CDR3 protein: CASSLQQGAVSQYF. Here the CDR3 DNA reads TGTGCCAGCAGTTTACAACAGGGGGCGGTTTCTCAGTACTTC. Variable domain in full (rest from reference TRBV28 and TRBJ2-5): DVKVTQSSRYLVKRTGEKVFLECVQDMDHENMFWYRQDPGLGLRLIYFSYDVKMKEKGDIPEGYSVSREKKERFSLILESASTNQTSMYLCASSLQQGAVSQYFGPGTRLLVL.

This clonotype was counted a few times. The J gene is TRBJ2-5, the V gene TRBV6-2 or TRBV6-3; 10 nucleotides match TRBD1. J was trimmed by 6 bases and V by 0 bases; bases with no gene match: 7. This CDR3 comprises 16 residues. The germline gives CDR1 MNHEY, CDR2 SVGEGT. The CDR3 sequence is CASSYSDPGQGKTQYF. The CDR3 region has the DNA TGTGCCAGCAGTTACTCGGACCCGGGACAGGGGAAGACCCAGTACTTC.